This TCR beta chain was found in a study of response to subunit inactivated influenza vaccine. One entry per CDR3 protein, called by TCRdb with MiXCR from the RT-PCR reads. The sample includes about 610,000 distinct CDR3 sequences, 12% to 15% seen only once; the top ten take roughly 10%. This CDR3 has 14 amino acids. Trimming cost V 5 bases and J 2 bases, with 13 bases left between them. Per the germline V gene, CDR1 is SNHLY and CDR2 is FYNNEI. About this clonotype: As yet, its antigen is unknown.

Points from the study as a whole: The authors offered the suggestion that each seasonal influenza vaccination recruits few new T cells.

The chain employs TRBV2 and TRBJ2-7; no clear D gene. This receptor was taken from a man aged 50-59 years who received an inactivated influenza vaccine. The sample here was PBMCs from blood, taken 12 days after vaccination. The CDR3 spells CASSWEQLTYEQYF. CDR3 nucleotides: TGTGCCAGCAGTTGGGAACAACTAACCTACGAGCAGTACTTC.